The 18 T cell receptor beta chains below were found in one sample sequenced in a study of a mutant IDH1 vaccine in newly diagnosed glioma. Noted time point: week 23, last vaccination. Vaccination used 300 ug of mutant IDH1 20-mer peptide per dose, with topical imiquimod. These receptors have no identified antigens. Sequencing used immunoSEQ multiplex PCR; TCRdb keeps in-frame clones, though not all of them. This table has about 81,000 clones, 85% appearing once. Sequencing was performed on PBMCs, taken from a glioma patient whose treatment included an IDH1 peptide vaccine. The receptors here all came from a man aged 25-45 years with glioma. Some clones in this sample may be carry-over from other donors' samples.

The gene calls are TRBV9 and TRBJ2-7, with 9 bases aligning to TRBD1. Per germline, CDR1 SGDLS and CDR2 YYNGEE. This CDR3 has 16 residues. Germline trimming cut 2 bases from V and 0 bases from J; bases unmatched to any gene: 6. CDR3 amino acids: CASSVRQGGNSYEQYF. The CDR3 DNA reads TGTGCCAGCAGCGTGAGACAGGGGGGGAACTCCTACGAGCAGTACTTC.

The chain has TRBV30 and TRBJ1-5, with 8 bases matching TRBD1. The CDR3 length is 15 residues. V gave up 1 base and J gave up 4 bases; unmatched junction bases: 6. Germline V CDR1 and CDR2: GTSNPN, SVGIG (reference sequence). As DNA, the CDR3 is TGTGCCTGGAGTGGGGGCAGGGGGCCTAATCAGCCCCAGCATTTT. Translation: CAWSGGRGPNQPQHF.

The V gene is TRBV6-5, the J gene TRBJ1-5; unclear D gene. The CDR3 is 14 residues long. V lost 5 bases to trimming and J lost 5 bases, with 13 bases between them. Germline V lookup: CDR1 MNHEY, CDR2 SVGAGI. CDR3 DNA: TGTGCCAGCAGTGAAGGTATTACCTATCAGCCCCAGCATTTT. This translates into CASSEGITYQPQHF.

J is TRBJ2-7 and V is TRBV21-1; TRBD1 was called by the table and not checked on the DNA. TRBV21-1 is flagged as a pseudogene. CDR3 length equals 14 residues. CDR3 protein: CASSPRTGLYEQYF. For the CDR3, the DNA is TGTGCCAGCAGCCCCCGGACAGGTCTCTACGAGCAGTACTTC.

The rearrangement links TRBV5-1 to TRBJ2-3; D tentatively reads TRBD1 or TRBD2 (6 bases each). The CDR3 totals 16 residues. Germline CDR1 is SGHRS and CDR2 is YFSETQ. V was shortened by 0 bases and J by 0 bases, with 11 bases between the two germline ends. The CDR3 region has the DNA TGCGCCAGCAGCTTGGGGAGGGGGTCGAGCACAGATACGCAGTATTTT. This gives the protein CASSLGRGSSTDTQYF.

With regard to this clone: A read error may produce the germline difference seen at one junction end. In the same sample, other DNA sequences code for this CDR3. The chain couples TRBV10-3 to TRBJ1-1; 9 bases are a match to TRBD1. Germline V gene sequence: CDR1 ENHRY, CDR2 SYGVKD. The CDR3 has 15 residues. The CDR3 bases are TGCGCCATCAAACAACAGGGGGCGGGGAACACTGAAGCTTTCTTT. This translates into CAIKQQGAGNTEAFF.

The rearrangement uses TRBV2 and TRBJ2-5; 7 bases agree with TRBD1. Germline trimming cut 7 bases from V and 5 bases from J; bases unmatched to any gene: 7. The CDR3 contains 13 residues. Germline CDR1 and CDR2: SNHLY and FYNNEI. The CDR3 sequence: CASTTDRWETQYF. As DNA, the CDR3 is TGTGCCAGCACCACGGACAGGTGGGAGACCCAGTACTTC.

This chain connects TRBV6-5 to TRBJ1-5; D gene ambiguous. The CDR3 spans 13 residues. V was trimmed by 0 bases and J by 3 bases, leaving 3 bases between them. Germline V gene data show CDR1 as MNHEY and CDR2 as SVGAGI. The CDR3 sequence: CASSYSINQPQHF. CDR3 DNA: TGTGCCAGCAGTTACTCCATCAATCAGCCCCAGCATTTT.

CDR3 sequence: CASRTGGNVGGYTF. In nucleotides, the CDR3 is TGTGCCAGCAGGACAGGGGGAAATGTTGGTGGCTACACCTTC. The rearrangement uses TRBV6-1 and TRBJ1-2, with 9 bases identical to TRBD1. The J segment lost 7 bases and the V segment lost 6 bases, leaving 9 bases of the junction unmatched. CDR1 MNHNS and CDR2 SASEGT come from the germline V gene. This CDR3 contains 14 residues.

V usage is TRBV5-1 and J usage is TRBJ2-4; D gene unclear. Germline V gene lookup returns CDR1 SGHRS and CDR2 YFSETQ. This CDR3 region has 16 residues. Trimming pared 0 bases from V and 5 bases from J, leaving 15 bases between. This CDR3 is CASSLGPLSDQNIQYF. The CDR3 DNA is TGCGCCAGCAGCTTGGGCCCACTATCAGATCAAAACATTCAGTACTTC.

The chain couples TRBV5-1 to TRBJ2-7; 7 bases fit TRBD2. The V segment lost 4 bases and the J segment 0 bases; nucleotides outside the gene matches: 4. CDR1 and CDR2 (germline): SGHRS, YFSETQ. CDR3 size: 14 residues. This CDR3 is CASSRDYFSYEQYF. The CDR3 DNA reads as TGCGCCAGCAGCCGGGACTATTTCTCCTACGAGCAGTACTTC.

This chain links TRBV12-5 with TRBJ1-1; D gene ambiguous. CDR1 is LGHNT and CDR2 is FRNRAP in the germline V gene. V lost 5 bases, J lost 5 bases, and 6 bases lay in between. The CDR3 is made up of 11 amino acids. The CDR3 region is CASGEGTEAFF. Written as DNA, the CDR3 is TGTGCTAGTGGTGAAGGGACTGAAGCTTTCTTT.

This chain uses TRBV18 with TRBJ2-6; D not resolved. Germline CDR1 is KGHSH and CDR2 is LQKENI. There are 14 residues in the CDR3. Trimming took 6 bases from V and 2 from J, leaving 8 bases between them. CDR3 residues: CASSPGTGANVLTF. CDR3 in DNA: TGTGCCAGCTCCCCCGGCACTGGGGCCAACGTCCTGACTTTC.

This chain connects TRBV10-3 to TRBJ2-6; unclear D gene. Germline V CDR1 and CDR2: ENHRY, SYGVKD. V was trimmed by 3 bases and J by 0 bases, leaving 9 bases between them. The CDR3 has 16 amino acids. CDR3: CAISERAISGANVLTF. CDR3 coding DNA: TGTGCCATCAGTGAAAGGGCAATCTCTGGGGCCAACGTCCTGACTTTC.

The chain has TRBV15 and TRBJ1-1; D is unresolved. Germline values: CDR1 LNHNV, CDR2 YYDKDF (reference sequence). The CDR3 is made up of 15 amino acids. V shed 0 bases and J shed 1 base, with 9 bases lying between them. The CDR3 protein is CATSRDRIGNTEAFF. The CDR3 bases are TGTGCCACCAGCAGAGATCGGATCGGGAACACTGAAGCTTTCTTT.

The rearrangement joins TRBV7-2 to TRBJ1-1, with a possible D match to TRBD1 (6 bases). With 1 base removed from V and 8 bases from J, the gap between germline ends came to 11 bases. CDR3 length: 13 residues. CDR1 is SGHTA, CDR2 FQGNSA, per germline. CDR3 DNA: TGTGCCAGCAGCTTAGTTTCGGGGGGCGAAGCTTTCTTT. Translating gives CASSLVSGGEAFF.

The chain has TRBV5-1 and TRBJ2-5; D not resolved. Germline CDR1 reads SGHRS; CDR2 reads YFSETQ. Trimming removed 5 bases from V and 0 bases from J, with 17 bases in between. The CDR3 is 16 amino acids. The CDR3 here is CASSRPVGNNQETQYF. CDR3 coding DNA: TGCGCCAGCAGTCGCCCCGTAGGAAACAACCAAGAGACCCAGTACTTC.

The chain couples TRBV7-9 to TRBJ2-7; TRBD1 might be the D (5 bases). Germline-derived CDR1 and CDR2 are SEHNR and FQNEAQ (reference sequence). V lost 5 bases, J lost 2 bases, and 13 bases lay in between. The CDR3 contains 14 residues. The CDR3 is CASSPKTEAYEQYF. The CDR3 DNA reads TGTGCCAGCAGCCCTAAGACAGAAGCCTACGAGCAGTACTTC.